This TCR beta chain was documented in a study of T cell responses to AZD1222 COVID-19 vaccine. Notes on the study in general: Close to half of all spike-specific TCRs reportedly target regions of the variants that are unmutated. Only 5 or 6 people who got AZD1222 tested seropositive at baseline.

Remarks on this clone: What it binds is not known.

The germline V gene encodes CDR1 SGHNT and CDR2 YENEEA. The V end lost 5 bases, the J end lost 6 bases, and 14 bases lay between the germline ends. The CDR3 totals 14 residues. The method was immunoSEQ multiplex PCR; TCRdb's version includes in-frame clones alone and lacks a portion of them. The table has more than 150,000 clones, 90% seen once. This specimen consisted of peripheral blood, obtained on day 0 of AZD1222 vaccination. The receptor's source is an adult in good health. This sequence joins TRBV11-3 and TRBJ2-1, with D tentatively TRBD1 or TRBD2 (5 bases each). CDR3 region: CASSPRGTFNEQFF. CDR3 nucleotide sequence: TGTGCCAGCAGCCCCAGAGGGACCTTCAATGAGCAGTTCTTC. Looking up the rest from reference TRBV11-3 and TRBJ2-1 gives the full variable domain: EAGVVQSPRYKIIEKKQPVAFWCNPISGHNTLYWYLQNLGQGPELLIRYENEEAVDDSQLPKDRFSAERLKGVDSTLKIQPAELGDSAVYLCASSPRGTFNEQFFGPGTRLTVL.